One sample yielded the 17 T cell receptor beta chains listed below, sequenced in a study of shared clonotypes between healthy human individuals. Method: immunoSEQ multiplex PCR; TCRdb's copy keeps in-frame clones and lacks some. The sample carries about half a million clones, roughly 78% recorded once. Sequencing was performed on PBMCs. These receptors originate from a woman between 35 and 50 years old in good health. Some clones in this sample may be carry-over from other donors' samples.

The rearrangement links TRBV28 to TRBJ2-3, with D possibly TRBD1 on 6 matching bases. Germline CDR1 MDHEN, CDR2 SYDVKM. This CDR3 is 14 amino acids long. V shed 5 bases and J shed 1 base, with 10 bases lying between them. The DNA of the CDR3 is TGTGCCAGCAGTACCCCAGGGGGCACAGATACGCAGTATTTT. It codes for CASSTPGGTDTQYF.

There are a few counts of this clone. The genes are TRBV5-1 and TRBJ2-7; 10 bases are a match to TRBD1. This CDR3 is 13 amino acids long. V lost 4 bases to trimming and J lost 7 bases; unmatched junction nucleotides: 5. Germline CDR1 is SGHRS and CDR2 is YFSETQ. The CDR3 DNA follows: TGCGCCAGCAGCGTGGGGACAGGGGTTGAGCAGTACTTC. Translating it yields CASSVGTGVEQYF.

CDR3 nucleotides: TGTGCCAGCACGGAGGAGGCTAGCGGTATCGATGAGCAGTTCTTC. It encodes CASTEEASGIDEQFF. The chain couples TRBV2 to TRBJ2-1, with 7 bases matching TRBD2. Germline CDR1 reads SNHLY; CDR2 reads FYNNEI. V lost 7 bases and J lost 8; bases outside the gene matches: 14. The CDR3 totals 15 residues.

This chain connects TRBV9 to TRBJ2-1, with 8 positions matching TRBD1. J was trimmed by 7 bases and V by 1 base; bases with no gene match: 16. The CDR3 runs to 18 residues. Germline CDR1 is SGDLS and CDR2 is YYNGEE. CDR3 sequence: CASSVSQFGTGIGNEQFF. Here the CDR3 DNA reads TGTGCCAGCAGCGTATCCCAATTCGGGACAGGTATAGGGAATGAGCAGTTCTTC.

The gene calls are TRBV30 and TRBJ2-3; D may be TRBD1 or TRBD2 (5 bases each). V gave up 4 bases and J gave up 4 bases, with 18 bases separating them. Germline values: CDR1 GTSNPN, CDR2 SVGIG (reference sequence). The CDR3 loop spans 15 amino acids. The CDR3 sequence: CAWTVYGAWADTQYF. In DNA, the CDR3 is TGTGCCTGGACCGTATACGGGGCCTGGGCAGATACGCAGTATTTT.

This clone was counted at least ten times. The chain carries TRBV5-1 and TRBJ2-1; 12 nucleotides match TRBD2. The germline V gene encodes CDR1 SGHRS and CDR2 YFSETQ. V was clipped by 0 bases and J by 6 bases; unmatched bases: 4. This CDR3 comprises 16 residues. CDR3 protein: CASSLAPSGRANEQFF. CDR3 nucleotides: TGCGCCAGCAGCTTGGCTCCTAGCGGGAGGGCCAATGAGCAGTTCTTC.

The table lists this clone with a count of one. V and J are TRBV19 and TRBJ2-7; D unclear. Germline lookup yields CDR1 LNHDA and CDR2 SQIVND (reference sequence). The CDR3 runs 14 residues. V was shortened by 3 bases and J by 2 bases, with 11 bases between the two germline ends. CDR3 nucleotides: TGTGCCAGTAGTATTGTTCCAGGAGCCTACGAGCAGTACTTC. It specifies CASSIVPGAYEQYF.

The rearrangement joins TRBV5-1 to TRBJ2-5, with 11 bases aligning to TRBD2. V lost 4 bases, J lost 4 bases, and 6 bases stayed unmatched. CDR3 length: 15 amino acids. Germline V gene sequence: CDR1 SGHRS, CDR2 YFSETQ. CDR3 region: CASSTGTSGPETQYF. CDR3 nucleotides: TGCGCCAGCAGCACCGGGACTAGCGGACCAGAGACCCAGTACTTC.

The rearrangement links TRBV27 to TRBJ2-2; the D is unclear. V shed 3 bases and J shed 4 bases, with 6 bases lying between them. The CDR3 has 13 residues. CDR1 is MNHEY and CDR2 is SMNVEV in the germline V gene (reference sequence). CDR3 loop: CASSLVVTGELFF. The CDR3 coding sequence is TGTGCCAGCAGTTTGGTGGTCACCGGGGAGCTGTTTTTT.

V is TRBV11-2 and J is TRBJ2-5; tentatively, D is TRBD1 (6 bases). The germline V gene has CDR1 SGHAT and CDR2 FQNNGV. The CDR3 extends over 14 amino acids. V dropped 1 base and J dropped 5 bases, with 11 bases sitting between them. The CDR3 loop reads CASSLVTGYETQYF. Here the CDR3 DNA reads TGTGCCAGCAGCTTAGTTACAGGGTACGAGACCCAGTACTTC.

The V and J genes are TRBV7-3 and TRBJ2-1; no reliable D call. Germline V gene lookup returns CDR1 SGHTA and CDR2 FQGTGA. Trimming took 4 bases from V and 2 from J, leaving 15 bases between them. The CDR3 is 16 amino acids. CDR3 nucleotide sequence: TGTGCCAGCAGCTCCTTTGGCCCCGGCGCCTACAATGAGCAGTTCTTC. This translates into CASSSFGPGAYNEQFF.

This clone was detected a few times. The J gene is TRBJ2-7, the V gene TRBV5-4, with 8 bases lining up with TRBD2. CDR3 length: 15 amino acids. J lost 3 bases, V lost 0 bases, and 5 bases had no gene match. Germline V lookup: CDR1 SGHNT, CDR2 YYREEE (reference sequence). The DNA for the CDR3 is TGTGCCAGCAGCTTGGGTAGCGGGGTCAGCTACGAGCAGTACTTC. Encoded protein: CASSLGSGVSYEQYF.

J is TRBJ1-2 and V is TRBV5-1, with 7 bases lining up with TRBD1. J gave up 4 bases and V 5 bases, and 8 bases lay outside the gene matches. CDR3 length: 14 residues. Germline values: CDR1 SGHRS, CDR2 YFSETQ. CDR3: CASRGTEKVYGYTF. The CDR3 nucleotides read TGCGCCAGCAGGGGGACAGAGAAGGTCTATGGCTACACCTTC.

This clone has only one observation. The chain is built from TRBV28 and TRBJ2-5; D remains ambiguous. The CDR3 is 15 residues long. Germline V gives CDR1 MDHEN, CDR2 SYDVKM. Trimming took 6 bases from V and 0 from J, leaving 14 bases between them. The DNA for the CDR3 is TGTGCCAGCAGCCCTACTCAGGACCACCAAGAGACCCAGTACTTC. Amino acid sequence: CASSPTQDHQETQYF.

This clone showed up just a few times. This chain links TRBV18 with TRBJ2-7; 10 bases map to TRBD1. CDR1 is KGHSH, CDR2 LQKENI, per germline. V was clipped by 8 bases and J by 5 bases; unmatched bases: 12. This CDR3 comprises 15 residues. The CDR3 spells CASALGDRGFDEQYF. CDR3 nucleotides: TGTGCCAGCGCGCTGGGGGACAGGGGTTTTGACGAGCAGTACTTC.

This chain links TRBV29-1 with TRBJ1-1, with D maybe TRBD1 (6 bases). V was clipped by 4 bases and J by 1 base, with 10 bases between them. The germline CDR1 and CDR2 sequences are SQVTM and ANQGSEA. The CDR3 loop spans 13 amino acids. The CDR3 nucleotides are TGCAGCGTTGGTCCGACAGGGAACACTGAAGCTTTCTTT. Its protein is CSVGPTGNTEAFF.

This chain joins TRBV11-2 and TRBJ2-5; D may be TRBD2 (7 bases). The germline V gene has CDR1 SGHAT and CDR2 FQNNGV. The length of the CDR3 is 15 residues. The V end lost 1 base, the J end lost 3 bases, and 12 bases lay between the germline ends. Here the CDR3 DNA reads TGTGCCAGCAGCTTAGTGGCGGGGGCAGAAGAGACCCAGTACTTC. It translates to CASSLVAGAEETQYF.